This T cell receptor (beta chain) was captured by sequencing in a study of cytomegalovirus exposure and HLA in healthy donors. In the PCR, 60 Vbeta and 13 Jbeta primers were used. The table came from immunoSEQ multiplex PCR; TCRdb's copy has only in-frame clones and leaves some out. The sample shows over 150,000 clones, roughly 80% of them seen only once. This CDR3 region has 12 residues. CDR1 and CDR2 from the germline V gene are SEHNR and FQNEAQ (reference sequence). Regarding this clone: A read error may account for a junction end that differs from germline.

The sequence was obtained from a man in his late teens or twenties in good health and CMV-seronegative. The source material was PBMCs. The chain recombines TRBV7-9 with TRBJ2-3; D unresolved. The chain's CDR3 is CSSSLVADTQYF. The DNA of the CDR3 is TGTTCCAGCAGCTTAGTCGCAGATACGCAGTATTTT.